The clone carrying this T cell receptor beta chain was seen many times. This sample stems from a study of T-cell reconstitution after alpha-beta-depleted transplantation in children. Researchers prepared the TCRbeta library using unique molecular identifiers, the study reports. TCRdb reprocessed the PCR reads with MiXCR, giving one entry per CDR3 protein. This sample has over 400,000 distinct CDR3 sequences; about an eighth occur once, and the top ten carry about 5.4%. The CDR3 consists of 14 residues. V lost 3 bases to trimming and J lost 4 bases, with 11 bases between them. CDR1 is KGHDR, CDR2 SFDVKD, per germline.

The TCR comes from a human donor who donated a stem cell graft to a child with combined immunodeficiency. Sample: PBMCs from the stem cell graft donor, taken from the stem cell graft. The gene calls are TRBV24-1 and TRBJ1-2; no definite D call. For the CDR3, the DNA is TGTGCCACCAGTGATACCTCTGTCCTCTATGGCTACACCTTC. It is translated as CATSDTSVLYGYTF.